This passage covers 5 T cell receptor beta chains from one sample sequenced in a study of T cells after yellow fever vaccination. MiXCR, run by TCRdb on the 5' RACE reads, gives a single entry per CDR3 protein. Seen here are about 210,000 distinct CDR3 sequences, about 3% observed once, and the top ten hold 2.5% to 3.5%. The material was CD4+ T cells sorted from PBMCs, obtained 10 days after the yellow fever booster vaccination. Source of these receptors: a man in his late teens or twenties who received the YFV17D yellow fever vaccine.

This clonotype was observed many times. V is TRBV20-1 and J is TRBJ1-1; D unclear. Germline assignment: CDR1 DFQATT and CDR2 SNEGSKA (reference sequence). This CDR3 has 12 amino acids. V lost 3 bases and J lost 3, with 8 bases in between. Written as DNA, the CDR3 is TGCAGTGCTAGGGTCCGACACACTGAAGCTTTCTTT. Translating it yields CSARVRHTEAFF.

The J gene is TRBJ1-5, the V gene TRBV7-9, with D tentatively TRBD1 (5 bases). There are 14 residues in the CDR3. Germline lookup yields CDR1 SEHNR and CDR2 FQNEAQ (reference sequence). Trimming stripped 5 bases from V and 5 bases from J, with 13 bases between. For the CDR3, the DNA is TGTGCCAGCAGCATCCAGGGCGAGCATCAGCCCCAGCATTTT. Protein sequence: CASSIQGEHQPQHF.

This clonotype was seen ten or more times. This chain uses TRBV5-1 with TRBJ2-7; 9 positions agree with TRBD1. Losses at the gene ends were 5 bases for V and 7 bases for J; bases not matched to a gene: 7. The CDR3 spans 13 residues. The germline V gene has CDR1 SGHRS and CDR2 YFSETQ. The CDR3 nucleotides are TGCGCCAGCAGACGGACAGGGGAGGAAGAGCAGTACTTC. Residues: CASRRTGEEEQYF.

The chain joins TRBV5-1 to TRBJ1-5; D is unclear. Trimming took off 4 bases at V and 7 bases at J, with 12 bases between the two ends. Germline CDR1 reads SGHRS; CDR2 reads YFSETQ. The CDR3 has 13 amino acids. In nucleotides, the CDR3 is TGCGCCAGCAGCCCCGTCCCGGAGCAGCCCCAGCATTTT. Translating gives CASSPVPEQPQHF.

The table lists this clonotype with many counts. The chain combines TRBV20-1 with TRBJ2-7; 9 bases are shared with TRBD1. After removal of 5 bases from V and 2 bases from J, the junction contained 7 bases not matched to a gene. Germline lookup yields CDR1 DFQATT and CDR2 SNEGSKA (reference sequence). This CDR3 comprises 14 residues. The CDR3 nucleotides read TGCAGTGCTGACACCGGGACAGGGACCTACGAGCAGTACTTC. Translation gives CSADTGTGTYEQYF.